This record looks at one T cell receptor (beta chain) sequence and its context. Its antigen is still unknown. This entry comes from a study of blood T cells in healthy people across ages. General study results and limits: Diversity figures based on one million T cells were deemed too low.

Each donor's blood draw was around 10 milliliters of peripheral blood. A second PCR of 7 to 11 cycles used a sample-barcoded 5' primer and a J-beta primer mix. TCRdb independently ran MiXCR on the 5' RACE reads; one entry per CDR3 protein. The table records about 1,000,000 distinct CDR3 sequences, roughly 45% of them present only once. The CDR3 extends over 18 amino acids. Germline V gene sequence: CDR1 MGHDK, CDR2 SYGVNS. J was trimmed by 12 bases and V by 1 base; bases with no gene match: 20. This chain uses TRBV25-1 with TRBJ2-1, with 8 bases identical to TRBD2. This TCR was sampled from a woman in her sixties or seventies in good health. The sample consisted of blood. CDR3 region: CASSESPRSASGSGSQFF. CDR3 sequence (DNA): TGTGCCAGCAGTGAATCCCCAAGGTCAGCAAGCGGGAGCGGTTCGCAGTTCTTC.